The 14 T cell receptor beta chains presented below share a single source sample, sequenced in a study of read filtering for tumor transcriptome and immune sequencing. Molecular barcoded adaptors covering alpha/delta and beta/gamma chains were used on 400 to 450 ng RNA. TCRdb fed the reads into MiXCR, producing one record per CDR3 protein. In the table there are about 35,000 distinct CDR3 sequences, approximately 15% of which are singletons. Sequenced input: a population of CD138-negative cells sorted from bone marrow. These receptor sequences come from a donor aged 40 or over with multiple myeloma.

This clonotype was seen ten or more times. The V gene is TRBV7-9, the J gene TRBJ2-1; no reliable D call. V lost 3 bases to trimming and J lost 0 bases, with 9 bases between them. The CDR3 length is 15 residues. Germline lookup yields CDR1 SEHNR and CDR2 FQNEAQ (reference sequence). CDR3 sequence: CASSFGDFSYNEQFF. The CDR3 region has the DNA TGTGCCAGCAGCTTCGGAGACTTCTCCTACAATGAGCAGTTCTTC.

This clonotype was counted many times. The DNA of the CDR3 is TGTGCCAGCAGCCAGAACACTGAAGCTTTCTTT. Translating gives CASSQNTEAFF. The J gene is TRBJ1-1, the V gene TRBV3-1; D is unclear. The CDR3 is 11 amino acids. Trimming left V 3 bases short and J 1 base short, with 0 bases between. The germline gives CDR1 LGHDT, CDR2 YNNKEL (reference sequence).

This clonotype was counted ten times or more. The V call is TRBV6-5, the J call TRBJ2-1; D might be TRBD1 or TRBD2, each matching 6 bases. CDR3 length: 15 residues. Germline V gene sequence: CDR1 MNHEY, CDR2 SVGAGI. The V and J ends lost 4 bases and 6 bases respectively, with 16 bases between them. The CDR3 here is CASSFGGPRVNEQFF. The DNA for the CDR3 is TGTGCCAGCAGTTTTGGGGGGCCGCGGGTCAATGAGCAGTTCTTC.

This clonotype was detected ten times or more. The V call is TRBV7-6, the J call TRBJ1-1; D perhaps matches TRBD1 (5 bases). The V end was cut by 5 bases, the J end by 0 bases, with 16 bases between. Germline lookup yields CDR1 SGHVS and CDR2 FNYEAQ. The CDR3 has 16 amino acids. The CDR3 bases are TGTGCCAGCAGCCCCCCGAGGGGAGGCATGAACACTGAAGCTTTCTTT. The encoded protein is CASSPPRGGMNTEAFF.

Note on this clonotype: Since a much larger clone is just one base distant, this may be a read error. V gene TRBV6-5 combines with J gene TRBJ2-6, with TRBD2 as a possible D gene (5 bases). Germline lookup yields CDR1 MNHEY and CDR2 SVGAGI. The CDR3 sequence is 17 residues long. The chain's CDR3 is CASSYLPGSSGTNVLTF. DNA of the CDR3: TGTGCCAGCAGTTACCTCCCGGGGTCGTCTGGGACCAACGTCCTGACTTTC.

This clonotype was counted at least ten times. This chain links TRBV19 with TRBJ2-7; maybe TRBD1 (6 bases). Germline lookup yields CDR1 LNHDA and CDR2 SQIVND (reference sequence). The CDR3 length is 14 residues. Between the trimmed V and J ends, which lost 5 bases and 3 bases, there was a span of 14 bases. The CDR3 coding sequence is TGTGCCAGTAGTCGAACAGGGTCCAACTACGAGCAGTACTTC. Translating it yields CASSRTGSNYEQYF.

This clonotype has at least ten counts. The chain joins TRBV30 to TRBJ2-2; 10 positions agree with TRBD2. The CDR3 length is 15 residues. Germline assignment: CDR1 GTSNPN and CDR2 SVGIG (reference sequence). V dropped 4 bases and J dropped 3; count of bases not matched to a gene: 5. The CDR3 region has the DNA TGTGCCTGGACCGTAGCGGGAGGTGACACCGGGGAGCTGTTTTTT. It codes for CAWTVAGGDTGELFF.

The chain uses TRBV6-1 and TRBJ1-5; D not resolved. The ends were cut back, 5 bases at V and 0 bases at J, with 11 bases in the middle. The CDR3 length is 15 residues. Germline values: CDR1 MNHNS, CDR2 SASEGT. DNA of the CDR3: TGTGCCAGCAGTACTCAACAGTATAGCAATCAGCCCCAGCATTTT. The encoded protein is CASSTQQYSNQPQHF.

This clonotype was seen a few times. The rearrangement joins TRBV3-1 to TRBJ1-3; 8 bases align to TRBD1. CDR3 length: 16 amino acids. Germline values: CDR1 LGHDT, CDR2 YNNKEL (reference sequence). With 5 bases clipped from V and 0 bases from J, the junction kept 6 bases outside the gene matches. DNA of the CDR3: TGTGCCAGCAGCGTCGGGACAGGAACCTCTGGAAACACCATATATTTT. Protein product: CASSVGTGTSGNTIYF.

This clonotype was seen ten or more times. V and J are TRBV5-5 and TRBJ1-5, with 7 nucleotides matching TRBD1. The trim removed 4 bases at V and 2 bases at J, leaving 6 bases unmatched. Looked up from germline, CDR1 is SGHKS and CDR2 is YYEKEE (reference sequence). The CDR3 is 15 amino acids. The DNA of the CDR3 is TGTGCCAGCAGCGGCCGACAGGGAGGCAATCAGCCCCAGCATTTT. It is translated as CASSGRQGGNQPQHF.

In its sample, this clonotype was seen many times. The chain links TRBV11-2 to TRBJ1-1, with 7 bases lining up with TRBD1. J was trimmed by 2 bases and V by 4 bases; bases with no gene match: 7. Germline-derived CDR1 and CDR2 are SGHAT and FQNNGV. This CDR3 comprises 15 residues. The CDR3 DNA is TGTGCCAGCAGCTCCGGACAGGTGACTAACACTGAAGCTTTCTTT. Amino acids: CASSSGQVTNTEAFF.

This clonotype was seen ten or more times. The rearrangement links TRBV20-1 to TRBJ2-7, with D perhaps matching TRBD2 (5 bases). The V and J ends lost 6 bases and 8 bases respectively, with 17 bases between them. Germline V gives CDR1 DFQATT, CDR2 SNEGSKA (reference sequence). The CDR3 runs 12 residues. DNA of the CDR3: TGCAGTGCCGACTTAGGCGGGCGGAAGCAGTACTTC. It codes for CSADLGGRKQYF.

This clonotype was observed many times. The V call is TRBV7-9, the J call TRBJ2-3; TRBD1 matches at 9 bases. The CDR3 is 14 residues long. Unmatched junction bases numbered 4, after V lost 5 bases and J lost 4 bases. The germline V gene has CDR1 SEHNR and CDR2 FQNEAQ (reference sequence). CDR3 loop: CASSNRGHSDTQYF. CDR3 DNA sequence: TGTGCCAGCAGCAACAGGGGGCATTCAGATACGCAGTATTTT.

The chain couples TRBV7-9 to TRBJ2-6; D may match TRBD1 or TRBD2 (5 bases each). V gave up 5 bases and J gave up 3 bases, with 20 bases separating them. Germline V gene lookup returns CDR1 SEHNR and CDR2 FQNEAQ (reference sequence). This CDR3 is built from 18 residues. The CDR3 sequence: CASSPDRHGAYGANVLTF. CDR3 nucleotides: TGTGCCAGCAGCCCCGATCGACACGGGGCGTATGGGGCCAACGTCCTGACTTTC. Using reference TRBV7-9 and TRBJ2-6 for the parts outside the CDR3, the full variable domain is DTGVSQNPRHKITKRGQNVTFRCDPISEHNRLYWYRQTLGQGPEFLTYFQNEAQLEKSRLLSDRFSAERPKGSFSTLEIQRTEQGDSAMYLCASSPDRHGAYGANVLTFGAGSRLTVL.